The 24 T cell receptor beta chains below come from one sample, sequenced in a study of T cells expressing NK-cell markers. TCRdb re-called the 5' RACE reads; every CDR3 protein appears as one record, without DNA. The sample table includes roughly 430,000 distinct CDR3 sequences. The sample taken for sequencing was blood T cells: a sorted CD56 or NKG2C T cell subset, CD4+ or CD8+ T cells, or bulk PBMC T cells (not recorded which). All receptors derive from a woman between 18 and 70 years old in good health.

The rearrangement links TRBV20-1 to TRBJ1-4; the TCRdb D gene call, TRBD1, has no DNA to confirm it. Per the germline V gene, CDR1 is DFQATT and CDR2 is SNEGSKA (reference sequence). The CDR3 is made up of 14 amino acids. Here the CDR3 reads CSARRGPTNEKLFF.

The chain couples TRBV29-1 to TRBJ2-5. The CDR3 loop spans 14 amino acids. Per germline, CDR1 SQVTM and CDR2 ANQGSEA. CDR3 in amino acids: CSVKLNRRGETQYF.

The gene calls are TRBV4-2 and TRBJ2-2; the D gene TCRdb calls, TRBD1, cannot be checked with no DNA. Germline V CDR1 and CDR2: LGHNA, YNFKEQ. The CDR3 loop spans 13 amino acids. CDR3 in amino acids: CASNLYTGGELFF.

The chain recombines TRBV20-1 with TRBJ2-5; TCRdb calls TRBD1, which cannot be checked without DNA. Germline assignment: CDR1 DFQATT and CDR2 SNEGSKA (reference sequence). This CDR3 is 14 amino acids long. CDR3 sequence: CSARQGFGTGTQYF.

The chain links TRBV5-1 to TRBJ1-2; TCRdb's assignment of TRBD1 cannot be checked, as there is no DNA. The length of the CDR3 is 14 residues. Germline CDR1 reads SGHRS; CDR2 reads YFSETQ. The CDR3 loop reads CASRGEGQGGGYTF.

V gene TRBV7-9 combines with J gene TRBJ1-1; TCRdb's assignment of TRBD1 cannot be checked, as there is no DNA. CDR1 SEHNR and CDR2 FQNEAQ come from the germline V gene (reference sequence). The CDR3 totals 15 residues. The CDR3 sequence: CASSLQKRGDTEAFF.

The CDR3 loop is CASSLRDSQETQYF. The chain couples TRBV5-1 to TRBJ2-5; there is no DNA to check the TCRdb D call of TRBD1. This CDR3 region has 14 residues. CDR1 and CDR2 (germline): SGHRS, YFSETQ.

V gene TRBV29-1 combines with J gene TRBJ2-1; the TCRdb D gene call, TRBD1, has no DNA to confirm it. The CDR3 is made up of 14 amino acids. CDR1 and CDR2 from the germline V gene are SQVTM and ANQGSEA. This CDR3 reads CSSQDWAVSNEQFF.

The genes are TRBV5-1 and TRBJ2-3; TCRdb returns TRBD2, unconfirmable since there is no DNA. This CDR3 has 16 residues. Germline V gene data show CDR1 as SGHRS and CDR2 as YFSETQ. The CDR3 sequence: CASSPTTSGGTDTQYF.

The rearrangement uses TRBV27 and TRBJ1-2. Looked up from germline, CDR1 is MNHEY and CDR2 is SMNVEV (reference sequence). The CDR3 length is 15 residues. The CDR3 is CASSLGGSGDYGYTF.

V gene TRBV28 combines with J gene TRBJ2-1; TCRdb picks TRBD2, but there is no DNA to check that call. CDR3 size: 15 residues. Germline values: CDR1 MDHEN, CDR2 SYDVKM. The CDR3 sequence is CASRLAGARVNEQFF.

This sequence joins TRBV3-1 and TRBJ2-2; as DNA is missing, the TRBD1 call by TCRdb cannot be tested. This CDR3 is 16 amino acids long. Germline CDR1 reads LGHDT; CDR2 reads YNNKEL (reference sequence). The CDR3 sequence: CASSERGRGNTGELFF.

The genes are TRBV20-1 and TRBJ2-7; checking the TCRdb D call of TRBD2 is not possible without DNA. There are 14 residues in the CDR3. Germline CDR1 is DFQATT and CDR2 is SNEGSKA (reference sequence). CDR3 sequence: CSARERQGVYEQYF.

The chain recombines TRBV4-3 with TRBJ2-1; TCRdb's D gene call, TRBD1, goes unchecked for lack of DNA. This CDR3 contains 15 residues. CDR1 LGHNA and CDR2 YSLEER come from the germline V gene. CDR3 residues: CASSLIPGSYNEQFF.

The chain has TRBV6-1 and TRBJ2-3. CDR1 and CDR2 from the germline V gene are MNHNS and SASEGT. The CDR3 is 13 residues long. The CDR3 sequence is CASRLQITDTQYF.

The V and J genes are TRBV20-1 and TRBJ2-1; TCRdb names TRBD2, which stays unverified in the absence of DNA. Germline values: CDR1 DFQATT, CDR2 SNEGSKA (reference sequence). The CDR3 has 12 residues. The CDR3: CSARPSVNEQFF.

V usage is TRBV20-1 and J usage is TRBJ2-3; the D call of TRBD1 rests on TCRdb alone, since no DNA is present to check it. This CDR3 is 13 amino acids long. Germline CDR1 and CDR2: DFQATT and SNEGSKA (reference sequence). The CDR3 loop reads CSATDSPPDTQYF.

This chain joins TRBV5-6 and TRBJ2-5; TCRdb gives TRBD1 as the D gene, but with no DNA this cannot be confirmed. This CDR3 spans 14 amino acids. Germline V gives CDR1 SGHDT, CDR2 YYEEEE. This chain's CDR3 is CASSLGAGQETQYF. Complete variable domain (other parts from reference TRBV5-6 and TRBJ2-5): DAGVTQSPTHLIKTRGQQVTLRCSPKSGHDTVSWYQQALGQGPQFIFQYYEEEERQRGNFPDRFSGHQFPNYSSELNVNALLLGDSALYLCASSLGAGQETQYFGPGTRLLVL.

This sequence joins TRBV19 and TRBJ1-2. The CDR3 runs to 11 residues. CDR1 and CDR2 from the germline V gene are LNHDA and SQIVND (reference sequence). CDR3 sequence: CASSITVFYTF.

V is TRBV24-1 and J is TRBJ1-5. Per germline, CDR1 KGHDR and CDR2 SFDVKD. The CDR3 runs to 16 residues. The CDR3 spells CVTSSRFQHSNQPQHF.

The J gene is TRBJ1-6, the V gene TRBV20-1. Germline V gene sequence: CDR1 DFQATT, CDR2 SNEGSKA (reference sequence). This CDR3 is 14 amino acids long. CDR3 sequence reads: CSARLALENSPLHF.

CDR3 loop: CASSHSVGVAGEQFF. The rearrangement joins TRBV6-5 to TRBJ2-1; no DNA is available, so the TRBD2 call from TCRdb remains unchecked. Germline CDR1 is MNHEY and CDR2 is SVGAGI. This CDR3 has 15 amino acids.

The chain's CDR3 is CASSLVWFGGNTEAFF. The V and J genes are TRBV7-2 and TRBJ1-1; TCRdb's D call, TRBD1, is unchecked because there is no DNA. Germline V gene sequence: CDR1 SGHTA, CDR2 FQGNSA. The CDR3 is 16 amino acids.

The chain has TRBV5-6 and TRBJ2-1; absent DNA, TCRdb's TRBD2 call cannot be checked. The CDR3 sequence is 16 residues long. Germline V gene data show CDR1 as SGHDT and CDR2 as YYEEEE. CDR3 loop: CASSFGTSGFYNEQFF.